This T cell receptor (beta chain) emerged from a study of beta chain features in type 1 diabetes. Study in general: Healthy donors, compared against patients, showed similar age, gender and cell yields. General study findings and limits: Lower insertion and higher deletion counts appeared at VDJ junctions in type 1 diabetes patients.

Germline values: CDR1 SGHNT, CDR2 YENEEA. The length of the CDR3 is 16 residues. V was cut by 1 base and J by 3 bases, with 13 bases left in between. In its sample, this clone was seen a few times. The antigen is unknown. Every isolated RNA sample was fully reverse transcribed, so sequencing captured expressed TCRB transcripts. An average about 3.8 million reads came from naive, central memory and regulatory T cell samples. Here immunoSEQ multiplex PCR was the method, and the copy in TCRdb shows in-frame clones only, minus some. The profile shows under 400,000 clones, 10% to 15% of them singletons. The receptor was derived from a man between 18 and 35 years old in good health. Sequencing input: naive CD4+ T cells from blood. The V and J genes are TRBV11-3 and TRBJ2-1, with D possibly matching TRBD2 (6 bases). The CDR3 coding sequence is TGTGCCAGCAGCTTAGGACGAGGAGGGCTCTACAATGAGCAGTTCTTC. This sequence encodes CASSLGRGGLYNEQFF.